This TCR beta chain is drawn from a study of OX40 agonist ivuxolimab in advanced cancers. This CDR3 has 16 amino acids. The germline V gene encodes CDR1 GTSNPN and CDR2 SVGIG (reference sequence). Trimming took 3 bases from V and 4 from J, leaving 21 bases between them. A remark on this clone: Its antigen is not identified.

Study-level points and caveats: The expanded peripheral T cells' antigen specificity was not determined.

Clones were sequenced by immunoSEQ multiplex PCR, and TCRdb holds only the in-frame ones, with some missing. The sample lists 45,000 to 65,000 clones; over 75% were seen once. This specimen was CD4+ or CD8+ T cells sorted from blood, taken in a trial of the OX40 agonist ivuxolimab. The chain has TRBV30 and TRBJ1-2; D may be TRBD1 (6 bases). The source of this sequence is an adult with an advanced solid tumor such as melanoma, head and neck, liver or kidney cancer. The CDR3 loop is CAWRAQRGVGSYGYTF. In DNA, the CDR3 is TGTGCCTGGAGAGCACAAAGGGGGGTGGGAAGCTATGGCTACACCTTC. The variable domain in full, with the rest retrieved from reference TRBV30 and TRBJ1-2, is SQTIHQWPATLVQPVGSPLSLECTVEGTSNPNLYWYRQAAGRGLQLLFYSVGIGQISSEVPQNLSASRPQDRQFILSSKKLLLSDSGFYLCAWRAQRGVGSYGYTFGSGTRLTVV.